These 19 T cell receptor beta chains originate from one sample sequenced in a study of Ad26.COV2.S vaccination and SARS-CoV-2 variants. The repertoire was sequenced with immunoSEQ multiplex PCR; TCRdb's copy has only in-frame clones and lacks some. The sample holds a few hundred thousand clones, 90% seen once. Treatment reported: 15 to 20 received Ad26.COV2.S at low or high dose, single or two shots; several received placebo; per-sample allocation not given. Samples came from day 63 after the first vaccine or placebo injection. Source: peripheral blood, taken in a trial of Ad26.COV2.S vaccine versus placebo. The receptors were gathered from a person between 18 and 65 years old who received the Ad26.COV2.S COVID-19 vaccine or a placebo.

The chain couples TRBV7-3 to TRBJ2-5; 9 bases match TRBD2. Germline CDR1 is SGHTA and CDR2 is FQGTGA. The CDR3 contains 13 residues. With 5 bases clipped from V and 5 bases from J, the junction kept 3 bases outside the gene matches. CDR3 coding DNA: TGTGCCAGCAGCAGAGGACTAGCGGAGACCCAGTACTTC. This gives the protein CASSRGLAETQYF.

This chain joins TRBV18 and TRBJ2-6, with D hard to call. The germline CDR1 and CDR2 sequences are KGHSH and LQKENI. CDR3 length equals 18 residues. Trimming removed 3 bases at V and 0 bases at J, with 15 bases between. The CDR3 reads CASSPPGSTLSGANVLTF. As DNA, the CDR3 is TGTGCCAGCTCACCCCCCGGCAGTACCCTCTCTGGGGCCAACGTCCTGACTTTC.

This clone was picked up one time. At one boundary the junction diverges from the germline segment, which might be a read error. The rearrangement links TRBV3-1 (or the pseudogene TRBV3-2) to TRBJ2-5; TRBD1 matches at 10 bases. The CDR3 covers 15 residues. CDR1 is LGHDT, CDR2 YNNKEL, per germline (reference sequence). CDR3 protein: CASTQGTGVPETQYF. CDR3 in DNA: TGTGCCAGCACCCAAGGGACAGGGGTCCCAGAGACCCAGTACTTC.

This chain connects TRBV6-5 to TRBJ2-1; no definite D call. From germline, CDR1 is MNHEY and CDR2 SVGAGI. Trimming removed 6 bases from V and 9 bases from J, with 15 bases in between. The CDR3 runs 13 residues. Here the CDR3 reads CASSGFLFFEQFF. As DNA, the CDR3 is TGTGCCAGCAGCGGGTTCTTATTCTTTGAGCAGTTCTTC.

The CDR3 DNA reads TGTGCCAGCAGCTTTACAGGGCGCGATACGCAGTATTTT. This gives the protein CASSFTGRDTQYF. The chain couples TRBV28 to TRBJ2-3; perhaps TRBD1 as D (6 bases). The V gene lost 6 bases and the J gene lost 6 bases, with 13 bases spanning the gap. Germline V gene sequence: CDR1 MDHEN, CDR2 SYDVKM. The CDR3 is made up of 13 amino acids. Supplemented by reference TRBV28 and TRBJ2-3, the full variable domain reads DVKVTQSSRYLVKRTGEKVFLECVQDMDHENMFWYRQDPGLGLRLIYFSYDVKMKEKGDIPEGYSVSREKKERFSLILESASTNQTSMYLCASSFTGRDTQYFGPGTRLTVL.

This chain connects TRBV7-6 to TRBJ2-1; D is unresolved. Trimming pared 3 bases from V and 7 bases from J, leaving 16 bases between. The germline CDR1 and CDR2 sequences are SGHVS and FNYEAQ. CDR3 size: 15 residues. DNA for the CDR3: TGTGCCAGCAGCTTGGAAGGATATAATAGGAATGAGCAGTTCTTC. Protein sequence: CASSLEGYNRNEQFF.

The chain employs TRBV20-1 and TRBJ1-2, with D possibly TRBD1 on 6 matching bases. Trimming stripped 3 bases from V and 4 bases from J, with 15 bases between. In germline, CDR1 is DFQATT, CDR2 SNEGSKA (reference sequence). The CDR3 has 14 residues. CDR3 in DNA: TGCAGTGCTAGTGAAGCGGGACAAATCTATGGCTACACCTTC. Residues: CSASEAGQIYGYTF.

V is TRBV7-2 and J is TRBJ2-1; D unresolved. The CDR3 is made up of 13 amino acids. The V end was cut by 4 bases, the J end by 10 bases, with 14 bases between. Germline V CDR1 and CDR2: SGHTA, FQGNSA. CDR3 amino acids: CASSSIAPQEQFF. CDR3 nucleotide sequence: TGTGCCAGCAGCTCCATAGCCCCTCAGGAGCAGTTCTTC. Based on the CDR3 plus reference TRBV7-2 and TRBJ2-1, the full variable domain is GAGVSQSPSNKVTEKGKDVELRCDPISGHTALYWYRQSLGQGLEFLIYFQGNSAPDKSGLPSDRFSAERTGGSVSTLTIQRTQQEDSAVYLCASSSIAPQEQFFGPGTRLTVL.

With regard to this clone: Other DNA sequences from this sample encode an identical CDR3 as well. The V call is TRBV10-3, the J call TRBJ2-5; 7 bases are shared with TRBD2. There are 14 residues in the CDR3. Trimming at V came to 0 bases and at J to 3 bases, leaving 1 base not matched to a gene. Looked up from germline, CDR1 is ENHRY and CDR2 is SYGVKD. The DNA for the CDR3 is TGTGCCATCAGTGAGTCGGGAGGGGAAGAGACCCAGTACTTC. Its protein product is CAISESGGEETQYF.

This chain uses TRBV28 with TRBJ2-1, with D perhaps given as TRBD1 or TRBD2 (5 bases each). CDR1 MDHEN and CDR2 SYDVKM come from the germline V gene. Between the trimmed V and J ends, which lost 7 bases and 6 bases, there was a span of 19 bases. The CDR3 consists of 15 residues. The CDR3 sequence: CASNLGTGLVNEQFF. The CDR3 nucleotides are TGTGCCAGCAATCTCGGGACGGGTCTTGTCAATGAGCAGTTCTTC.

This clone was counted a few times. The chain links TRBV15 to TRBJ1-5, with 7 bases fitting TRBD1. Germline V CDR1 and CDR2: LNHNV, YYDKDF (reference sequence). Unmatched junction bases numbered 2, after V lost 1 base and J lost 5 bases. The CDR3 is made up of 14 amino acids. The DNA for the CDR3 is TGTGCCACCAGCAGAGTCAGGGGGGATCAGCCCCAGCATTTT. It yields the protein CATSRVRGDQPQHF.

The CDR3 sequence: CASSTRDRGYNEQFF. In nucleotides, the CDR3 is TGTGCCAGCTCAACCCGGGACAGGGGCTACAATGAGCAGTTCTTC. The chain uses TRBV18 and TRBJ2-1, with 10 bases aligning to TRBD1. CDR3 length: 15 residues. Trimming removed 5 bases from V and 3 bases from J; junction bases left unmatched: 4. CDR1 and CDR2 from the germline V gene are KGHSH and LQKENI.

This CDR3 reads CAWLRPGRGELFF. CDR3 nucleotide sequence: TGTGCCTGGCTCAGACCCGGCAGGGGGGAGCTGTTTTTT. This chain links TRBV30 with TRBJ2-2, with no clear D. The germline V gene encodes CDR1 GTSNPN and CDR2 SVGIG (reference sequence). V gave up 5 bases and J gave up 8 bases, with 15 bases separating them. The CDR3 totals 13 residues.

This clone appeared a few times. The chain carries TRBV7-3 and TRBJ2-5, with TRBD1 identical over 7 bases. CDR1 and CDR2 (germline): SGHTA, FQGTGA. The J segment lost 5 bases and the V segment lost 2 bases, leaving 5 bases of the junction unmatched. This CDR3 is built from 14 residues. In DNA, the CDR3 is TGTGCCAGCAGCTTAGGAATCAGGGGGGAGACCCAGTACTTC. Amino acids: CASSLGIRGETQYF.

Points on this clone: One end of the junction is discordant with germline, which a read error may explain. The same CDR3 can be traced to other DNA sequences in this sample. The chain combines TRBV2 with TRBJ2-7, with 9 nucleotides matching TRBD2. The CDR3 totals 15 residues. The germline CDR1 and CDR2 sequences are SNHLY and FYNNEI. The CDR3 sequence: CASSEGLAGTYEQYF. CDR3 nucleotides: TGTGCCAGCAGCGAAGGCCTAGCGGGAACCTACGAGCAGTACTTC. Combining the CDR3 with reference TRBV2 and TRBJ2-7 gives the whole variable domain EPEVTQTPSHQVTQMGQEVILRCVPISNHLYFYWYRQILGQKVEFLVSFYNNEISEKSEIFDDQFSVERPDGSNFTLKIRSTKLEDSAMYFCASSEGLAGTYEQYFGPGTRLTVT.

The chain combines TRBV6-5 with TRBJ2-1, with 10 bases lining up with TRBD1. This CDR3 contains 13 residues. The germline V gene has CDR1 MNHEY and CDR2 SVGAGI. Trimming removed 4 bases from V and 7 bases from J; junction bases left unmatched: 1. CDR3 loop: CASSWDRGNEQFF. The CDR3 region has the DNA TGTGCCAGCAGTTGGGACAGGGGTAATGAGCAGTTCTTC.

This sequence joins TRBV29-1 and TRBJ2-2; D is unclear. The CDR3 length is 13 residues. CDR1 and CDR2 (germline): SQVTM, ANQGSEA. With 2 bases removed from V and 8 bases from J, the gap between germline ends came to 12 bases. The CDR3: CSVESSSRGELFF. The CDR3 nucleotides are TGCAGCGTTGAAAGTAGTTCGAGGGGGGAGCTGTTTTTT.

This sequence joins TRBV7-8 and TRBJ2-7; D is uncertain. V was cut by 1 base and J by 3 bases, with 7 bases left in between. Germline-derived CDR1 and CDR2 are SGHVS and FQNEAQ. The CDR3 runs 13 residues. Written as DNA, the CDR3 is TGTGCCAGCAGCTTAGTTTCGGGCTACGAGCAGTACTTC. Its protein is CASSLVSGYEQYF. Supplemented by reference TRBV7-8 and TRBJ2-7, the full variable domain reads GAGVSQSPRYKVAKRGQDVALRCDPISGHVSLFWYQQALGQGPEFLTYFQNEAQLDKSGLPSDRFFAERPEGSVSTLKIQRTQQEDSAVYLCASSLVSGYEQYFGPGTRLTVT.

The chain recombines TRBV27 with TRBJ1-5; D ambiguous. Germline V gives CDR1 MNHEY, CDR2 SMNVEV (reference sequence). The length of the CDR3 is 16 residues. V lost 3 bases, J lost 3 bases, and 15 bases lay in between. CDR3 sequence (DNA): TGTGCCAGCAGTTTTTACCCCCCCCAGGACAATCAGCCCCAGCATTTT. This encodes CASSFYPPQDNQPQHF.